What follows are 12 T cell receptor beta chains derived from one specimen sequenced in a study of blood T cells in healthy people across ages. Combining a sample-barcoded 5' primer with a J-beta primer mix, a second PCR ran for 7 to 11 cycles. TCRdb processed the 5' RACE reads anew with MiXCR; each CDR3 protein has one entry. The table lists about 1.7 million distinct CDR3 sequences, 25% to 30% of them singletons. The specimen sequenced was blood. The origin of the receptors is a woman under 40 in good health.

In its sample, this clonotype was seen many times. The gene calls are TRBV20-1 and TRBJ2-1; 14 nucleotides align to TRBD2. Unmatched junction bases numbered 12, after V lost 6 bases and J lost 2 bases. CDR1 and CDR2 from the germline V gene are DFQATT and SNEGSKA (reference sequence). The CDR3 runs 18 residues. The CDR3 sequence is CSAPTGTSGRSPYNEQFF. For the CDR3, the DNA is TGCAGTGCACCCACCGGGACTAGCGGGAGATCCCCCTACAATGAGCAGTTCTTC.

This clonotype was observed a few times. The V gene is TRBV28, the J gene TRBJ1-2; no definite D call. Germline V gene lookup returns CDR1 MDHEN and CDR2 SYDVKM. CDR3 length equals 14 residues. V was cut by 10 bases and J by 1 base, with 16 bases left in between. The CDR3 DNA reads as TGTGCCACCTCGATCGGAGGGAATAACTATGGCTACACCTTC. Its protein is CATSIGGNNYGYTF.

This sequence joins TRBV2 and TRBJ2-3; D could derive from TRBD1 or TRBD2 (5 bases each). The germline V gene has CDR1 SNHLY and CDR2 FYNNEI. Trimming removed 2 bases from V and 0 bases from J, with 24 bases in between. The CDR3 is made up of 20 amino acids. As DNA, the CDR3 is TGTGCCAGCAGTGAACGTGGCTGGCAGGGCAAGACTACAAGCACAGATACGCAGTATTTT. Protein sequence: CASSERGWQGKTTSTDTQYF.

The rearrangement links TRBV7-2 to TRBJ2-7, with D perhaps TRBD2 (6 bases). Trimming removed 1 base at V and 3 bases at J, with 16 bases between. Per the germline V gene, CDR1 is SGHTA and CDR2 is FQGNSA. The CDR3 has 16 amino acids. As DNA, the CDR3 is TGTGCCAGCAGCTTAGGGGTGGGGGGACGGAACTACGAGCAGTACTTC. The encoded protein is CASSLGVGGRNYEQYF.

The chain couples TRBV20-1 to TRBJ2-3; 7 bases align to TRBD2. The CDR3 extends over 15 amino acids. The ends lost 3 bases at V and 2 bases at J; junction bases unmatched: 8. Germline CDR1 DFQATT, CDR2 SNEGSKA (reference sequence). CDR3 loop: CSASGEGPPTDTQYF. The CDR3 DNA follows: TGCAGTGCTAGTGGGGAGGGGCCCCCCACAGATACGCAGTATTTT.

This rearrangement joins TRBV12-3 or TRBV12-4 to TRBJ2-3; tentatively, D is TRBD1 or TRBD2 (6 bases each). The CDR3 sequence is 14 residues long. The V and J ends lost 6 bases and 4 bases respectively, with 14 bases between them. The CDR3, as DNA: TGTGCCAGCAGACTGGGGGCGGGACCAGATACGCAGTATTTT. The encoded protein is CASRLGAGPDTQYF.

V is TRBV5-1 and J is TRBJ2-1; D tentatively fits TRBD1 or TRBD2 (5 bases each). The germline V gene has CDR1 SGHRS and CDR2 YFSETQ. V was shortened by 1 base and J by 7 bases, with 18 bases between the two germline ends. The CDR3 is 16 amino acids. CDR3 DNA: TGCGCCAGCAGCTTGAGGGCGGGCAGGGCGCAGAATGAGCAGTTCTTC. This translates into CASSLRAGRAQNEQFF.

The genes are TRBV2 and TRBJ2-1; D is unresolved. This CDR3 contains 10 residues. Germline V lookup: CDR1 SNHLY, CDR2 FYNNEI. Between the trimmed V and J ends, which lost 7 bases and 8 bases, there was a span of 6 bases. Here the CDR3 reads CASIGDEQFF. The DNA for the CDR3 is TGTGCCAGCATAGGCGATGAGCAGTTCTTC.

This clonotype showed up just a few times. The V call is TRBV20-1, the J call TRBJ2-5; TRBD2 matches 11 bases. The CDR3 runs 15 residues. Germline CDR1 is DFQATT and CDR2 is SNEGSKA (reference sequence). V trimming: 2 bases; J trimming: 6 bases; junction bases outside the gene matches: 8. The CDR3 here is CSARTGTSGSQTQYF. CDR3 DNA sequence: TGCAGTGCTAGAACCGGGACTAGCGGTTCGCAGACCCAGTACTTC.

This clonotype was picked up one time. The CDR3 DNA follows: TGTGCCATCAGTGACTTAGCGAGAGTTTTTAATAACACCGGGGAGCTGTTTTTT. This encodes CAISDLARVFNNTGELFF. The chain links TRBV10-3 to TRBJ2-2; D perhaps matches TRBD2 (5 bases). Germline V gives CDR1 ENHRY, CDR2 SYGVKD. V dropped 3 bases and J dropped 2 bases, with 19 bases sitting between them. There are 18 residues in the CDR3.

This clonotype was seen a handful of times. The rearrangement links TRBV28 to TRBJ2-1, with 9 bases identical to TRBD2. The V and J ends lost 8 bases and 8 bases, in that order; junction bases with no gene match: 13. The CDR3 runs to 15 residues. CDR1 is MDHEN and CDR2 is SYDVKM in the germline V gene. This CDR3 is CASSALGGGADEQFF. The CDR3 DNA is TGTGCCAGCTCCGCCCTCGGCGGGGGGGCAGATGAGCAGTTCTTC. The entire variable domain, with the rest obtained from reference TRBV28 and TRBJ2-1, is as follows: DVKVTQSSRYLVKRTGEKVFLECVQDMDHENMFWYRQDPGLGLRLIYFSYDVKMKEKGDIPEGYSVSREKKERFSLILESASTNQTSMYLCASSALGGGADEQFFGPGTRLTVL.

The rearrangement uses TRBV7-6 and TRBJ2-7; 9 nucleotides match TRBD2. Trimming removed 5 bases from V and 0 bases from J; junction bases left unmatched: 17. The CDR3 runs 19 residues. Germline V gene lookup returns CDR1 SGHVS and CDR2 FNYEAQ. The chain's CDR3 is CASSPSRGWLAGPSYEQYF. CDR3 DNA sequence: TGTGCCAGCAGCCCTAGCCGCGGGTGGCTAGCGGGGCCCTCCTACGAGCAGTACTTC.